The 12 T cell receptor beta chains given below trace back to one sample, sequenced in a study of blood T cell repertoires in COVID-19. Assay: immunoSEQ multiplex PCR; the TCRdb copy retains only in-frame clones and omits some. The sample lists 250,000 or so clones; around 82% were seen once. Sequencing was carried out using PBMCs or T cells enriched from blood (not recorded which). Receptor source: a man over 45 who had recovered from COVID-19.

The V and J genes are TRBV9 and TRBJ1-5; 7 bases agree with TRBD1. Germline loops: CDR1 SGDLS, CDR2 YYNGEE. This CDR3 comprises 15 residues. Losses at the gene ends were 5 bases for V and 5 bases for J; bases not matched to a gene: 10. This CDR3 is CASSQTGAQDQPQHF. The CDR3 coding sequence is TGTGCCAGCAGTCAAACAGGGGCGCAGGATCAGCCCCAGCATTTT.

Comment on this clone: Other nucleotide sequences in the sample specify the same CDR3. The chain has TRBV5-1 and TRBJ2-7, with a weak D call TRBD1 (5 bases). Germline V gene data show CDR1 as SGHRS and CDR2 as YFSETQ. V was trimmed by 1 base and J by 3 bases, leaving 8 bases between them. The CDR3 consists of 13 residues. CDR3 nucleotides: TGCGCCAGCAGCTTGACTCAGGGCTACGAGCAGTACTTC. It codes for CASSLTQGYEQYF.

J is TRBJ2-3 and V is TRBV5-1; 10 bases agree with TRBD2. J lost 4 bases, V lost 0 bases, and 2 bases had no gene match. The CDR3 runs to 15 residues. Per the germline V gene, CDR1 is SGHRS and CDR2 is YFSETQ. CDR3 bases: TGCGCCAGCAGCTTGGCGACTAGCGGGCCAGATACGCAGTATTTT. This codes for CASSLATSGPDTQYF.

CDR3 sequence (DNA): TGTGCCAGCGTTTTTAGGGAGCAGTGGACAGATACGCAGTATTTT. Amino acid sequence: CASVFREQWTDTQYF. The chain employs TRBV6-5 and TRBJ2-3; maybe TRBD2 (5 bases). V lost 8 bases to trimming and J lost 3 bases, with 18 bases between them. The germline V gene encodes CDR1 MNHEY and CDR2 SVGAGI. This CDR3 is built from 15 residues.

This clone has just one count. This sequence joins TRBV3-1 (or the pseudogene TRBV3-2) and TRBJ2-3, with 7 positions matching TRBD2. The CDR3 length is 12 residues. Germline V gives CDR1 LGHDT, CDR2 YNNKEL (reference sequence). Trimming took 8 bases from V and 1 from J; bases not matched to a gene: 0. CDR3 in amino acids: CASGGGTDTQYF. In nucleotides, the CDR3 is TGTGCCAGCGGGGGGGGCACAGATACGCAGTATTTT.

The genes are TRBV5-1 and TRBJ1-1, with D hard to call. CDR1 is SGHRS, CDR2 YFSETQ, per germline. V was shortened by 1 base and J by 1 base, with 23 bases between the two germline ends. This CDR3 has 19 residues. CDR3 nucleotide sequence: TGCGCCAGCAGCTTGATTCCGGGATCGAACTCGAACAAGAACACTGAAGCTTTCTTT. Translating it yields CASSLIPGSNSNKNTEAFF. The full variable domain, rest sourced from reference TRBV5-1 and TRBJ1-1, is KAGVTQTPRYLIKTRGQQVTLSCSPISGHRSVSWYQQTPGQGLQFLFEYFSETQRNKGNFPGRFSGRQFSNSRSEMNVSTLELGDSALYLCASSLIPGSNSNKNTEAFFGQGTRLTVV.

The V and J genes are TRBV7-2 and TRBJ1-6; 7 positions agree with TRBD1. This CDR3 comprises 14 residues. The V segment lost 2 bases and the J segment 7 bases; nucleotides outside the gene matches: 2. The germline gives CDR1 SGHTA, CDR2 FQGNSA. CDR3 sequence (DNA): TGTGCCAGCAGCTTAAGAGGGGGCAATTCACCCCTCCACTTT. Translating gives CASSLRGGNSPLHF.

The chain recombines TRBV27 with TRBJ1-5; 9 bases align to TRBD1. There are 15 residues in the CDR3. In germline, CDR1 is MNHEY, CDR2 SMNVEV (reference sequence). After removal of 5 bases from V and 7 bases from J, the junction contained 9 bases not matched to a gene. The CDR3 protein is CASSTGGGGRQPQHF. CDR3 DNA sequence: TGTGCCAGCAGTACAGGGGGCGGGGGGCGGCAGCCCCAGCATTTT.

V usage is TRBV28 and J usage is TRBJ2-4, with D possibly matching TRBD2 (5 bases). The germline V gene encodes CDR1 MDHEN and CDR2 SYDVKM. CDR3 length equals 14 residues. Deletions cut 5 bases from V and 0 bases from J, with 8 bases between. CDR3 nucleotide sequence: TGTGCCAGCAGTCACGGGATAGCCAAAAACATTCAGTACTTC. This translates into CASSHGIAKNIQYF. The whole variable domain, filled in from reference TRBV28 and TRBJ2-4, reads DVKVTQSSRYLVKRTGEKVFLECVQDMDHENMFWYRQDPGLGLRLIYFSYDVKMKEKGDIPEGYSVSREKKERFSLILESASTNQTSMYLCASSHGIAKNIQYFGAGTRLSVL.

The V and J genes are TRBV5-4 and TRBJ2-2; 7 bases fit TRBD1. The CDR3 has 15 amino acids. V shed 2 bases, J shed 0 bases, and the junction held 1 base outside the gene matches. Germline V gene sequence: CDR1 SGHNT, CDR2 YYREEE (reference sequence). CDR3 amino acids: CASSLGGSNTGELFF. The CDR3 nucleotides read TGTGCCAGCAGCTTAGGGGGCTCGAACACCGGGGAGCTGTTTTTT.

V is TRBV5-1 and J is TRBJ2-2; possibly TRBD2 for D (5 bases). The CDR3 is 15 amino acids. Germline CDR1 reads SGHRS; CDR2 reads YFSETQ. V was shortened by 0 bases and J by 4 bases, with 10 bases between the two germline ends. The chain's CDR3 is CASSLVVEGTGELFF. CDR3 nucleotide sequence: TGCGCCAGCAGCTTGGTCGTCGAGGGCACCGGGGAGCTGTTTTTT.

The chain couples TRBV27 to TRBJ2-7; 10 nucleotides line up with TRBD1. The CDR3 has 16 amino acids. CDR1 MNHEY and CDR2 SMNVEV come from the germline V gene (reference sequence). Germline trimming cut 6 bases from V and 2 bases from J; bases unmatched to any gene: 10. CDR3 sequence reads: CASRSRTGGIAYEQYF. As DNA, the CDR3 is TGTGCCAGCAGATCACGGACAGGGGGGATTGCCTACGAGCAGTACTTC.